This T cell receptor (beta chain) was identified in a study of cytomegalovirus exposure and HLA in healthy donors (dated by TCRdb to about 2017). The study in broad terms: An earlier analysis of a few hundred of the donors reported approximately 300 Gb of sequence data and around 120 million unique TCR beta sequences obtained from around 170 million T cells. An early release that covered about 600 HLA-typed donors contained about 300 gigabases of sequencing data and tens of millions of unique TCR sequences. Of the roughly 400 genotyped donors, roughly 85% fell in the genetic ancestry cluster associated with self-reported Caucasian donors. The study aimed to test whether signatures of past pathogen exposure could be identified by cataloging public T cell receptors. The study profiled the T cell repertoires of about 720 subjects by immunosequencing and related them to cytomegalovirus serostatus. A separate validation cohort of approximately 120 different subjects was used in addition to the approximately 700-subject first cohort. High-throughput TCR immunosequencing, statistical association of individual TCRs with disease status, and machine learning were combined to predict cytomegalovirus infection status. In a later analysis, previously published TCR beta repertoires from fewer than 750 donors were re-analyzed and high-resolution HLA genotyping was added so that TCR occurrence patterns could be studied. The later analysis used no new phenotypic data to find candidate immune exposures, relying instead on TCR beta sequences and their occurrence across donors. To decide whether each TCR beta V gene segment behaved as functional or pseudogenic, an earlier analysis of approximately 590 of the donors relied on high-throughput TCR beta sequencing. Donor age, sex, ethnicity and CMV serostatus were compiled alongside the repertoire data. A later genetic analysis used genome-wide SNP genotypes for about three fifths of the roughly 700 donors, treating that subset as a discovery cohort. All discovery cohort repertoires had been generated on a single sequencing platform. Both class I and class II loci were covered by HLA typing, at four-digit resolution. Typing coverage differed by locus: A, B, C, DRB1 and DQB1 were typed in roughly 629-640 donors, DQA1 in about 510, DPA1 in 600 to 610, and DPB1 in around 440. Roughly 5 DR-DQ haplotypes were handled as single units for association and clustering because linkage in the cohort was strong. Across some 400 genotyped donors of the cohort, an average of about 240,000 unique TCR beta nucleotide sequences per donor were sequenced, and approximately 17% of those sequences were non-productive. Study-level results and caveats: According to the authors, the approach could potentially be generalized to other disease states and immunological phenotypes. This cohort had only TCR beta chains sequenced, and the lack of alpha or paired-chain data limited which features could be detected. Specific HLA alleles were associated with roughly 16,000 TCR beta sequences at a false discovery rate of 0.05 in a later analysis. Cytomegalovirus status was reported to be diagnosed by the classifier with high specificity and sensitivity in both the original and validation cohorts. A further reported finding was that TCR beta sequences accurately predicted the HLA-A and HLA-B alleles for most subjects in the first cohort. Three of the identified cytomegalovirus-associated TCR beta chains were confirmed in vitro to be specific for cytomegalovirus antigens. A later analysis found that most CMV-associated TCR beta chains appeared HLA-restricted, with HLA associations seemingly driven largely by CMV exposure. Presence/absence analyses assumed roughly uniform sequencing depth across donors, an assumption that may not hold. An association between a missense DCLRE1C variant and V-gene and J-gene trimming of TCR beta chains was found in a later genetic analysis and replicated in an independent cohort. According to a later genetic analysis, donors in an Asian-associated ancestry cluster had fewer N-insertions in productive TCRs than the approximately 630-donor mean. Correlated functional status among segregating V segments might be attributable to linkage disequilibrium, but an unknown experimental factor could not be ruled out. Because counts were too low, about 18 rarely observed V segments, including chromosome 9 orphons, were left out of the earlier analysis of a few hundred of the donors. Because HLA typing was unavailable for some donors at each locus, only the typed subset was used in association tests. Some IMGT-functional V segments, including TRBV6-2 and TRBV6-3, could not be distinguished by the 87-base-pair reads and were therefore excluded. Most TCR sequences were observed very rarely across donors, whereas some public TCRs were present in many individuals. Several of the top co-occurrence clusters appeared to be linked to parvovirus B19, influenza, CMV and Epstein-Barr virus, according to a later analysis. Strong co-occurrence of HLA alleles, especially DR and DQ, made assigning TCR associations to individual alleles difficult. A cluster of highly shared sequence variants was judged likely to represent a technical artifact of the sequencing pipeline. The study listed 150 to 200 TCR beta chains as associated with cytomegalovirus. In a later analysis, TCR association rates were found to vary across HLA loci, with the most associated TCRs seen for DRB1 alleles and the fewest for HLA-C alleles. Immune exposure information for the cohort was limited to CMV serostatus. In an earlier analysis of approximately 590 of the donors, most TCR beta V segments were observed in productive rearrangements about 90% or about 30% of the time, broadly matching IMGT annotations. A later analysis found that HLA-associated TCR beta chains were more clonally expanded and had lower generation probabilities than equally common non-associated chains.

The cohort consisted of 650 to 700 healthy bone marrow donors. At the time of sampling, every cohort member was nominally healthy, though immune exposures that went unrecorded were likely present. The donor tested CMV seronegative, placing the donor among the 350 or so seronegative members of the cohort. Each donor provided a peripheral blood sample, and peripheral blood mononuclear cells were used for TCR beta sequencing. The Qiagen DNeasy Blood Extraction Kit was used to extract genomic DNA from the blood cell samples. About this clone: The clone's antigen remains unknown. Nothing much larger sits one base from this clone, and base qualities are not available.

Library prep was done by the immunoSEQ multiplex PCR assay. For the multiplex PCR, a mixture combining 60 forward primers for TCR Vbeta segments and 13 reverse primers for TCR Jbeta segments was used. The CDR3 region of rearranged TCR beta genes was amplified from genomic DNA with a multiplex PCR assay. Amplified TCR beta libraries were sequenced as 87-base-pair reads on the Illumina HiSeq System. From the authors' description of their analysis: Across the 640 or so repertoires, a later analysis counted roughly 84 million unique TCR beta chains, around 11 million of which were shared by at least two donors. Raw reads were error-corrected and collapsed into unique sequences by a nearest-neighbor algorithm in which closely related sequences were merged to remove PCR and sequencing errors. V, D and J gene segments were assigned by aligning CDR3 sequences to IMGT reference sequences. Each retained sequence needed at least a six-nucleotide match to both a V gene segment and a J gene segment. A rearrangement counted as productive if the CDR3 had no stop codons and remained in frame with V and J, and every other rearrangement counted as non-productive. Following IMGT convention, CDR3 was defined as the stretch from the second conserved V-encoded cysteine up to the conserved J-encoded phenylalanine. The earlier analysis of roughly 590 of the donors excluded any sequence lacking an unambiguous match to a single V gene segment. An earlier analysis of over 450 of the donors classified V segments as functional when productive rearrangements were above 56.7% and as segregating when the standard deviation between donors was above 5%. A statistical classification framework was developed to diagnose cytomegalovirus status using the catalog of TCR beta chain sequences. In a later analysis, TCR nucleotide sequences were compared against IMGT/GENE-DB human TR gene sequences so that V and J genes could be assigned. Using the TCRdist pipeline, a later analysis assigned CDR3 sequences along with most-parsimonious VDJ recombination scenarios. In a later analysis, each TCR beta chain was defined by its CDR3 amino acid sequence together with its V-gene family, and reads lacking a unique V-gene family were excluded. To address suspected cross-contamination and a sequencing artifact, a later analysis removed 450 to 700 highly shared, low-generation-probability nucleotide sequences. For each public chain, a later analysis derived a clonal expansion index from normalized ranks of inferred template counts within each repertoire. In a later analysis, generation probabilities were computed with a VDJ recombination model fitted to out-of-frame rearrangements, and the resulting probabilities were checked against IGoR. Hypergeometric tests were used in a later analysis to score TCR-TCR, TCR-HLA and TCR-CMV co-occurrence, with a repertoire-size bias correction applied to the TCR pairs. False discovery rates were estimated in a later analysis by permuting HLA or CMV assignments 20 times. In a later analysis, co-occurring TCRs were grouped using DBSCAN, with TCRdist sequence similarity added in when clustering inside HLA-allele-positive subsets. Repertoires with fewer than 30,000 or more than 120,000 public chains were left out of co-occurrence clustering, as were roughly five repertoires with anomalous nucleotide sharing. Held by TCRdb, this immuneACCESS table contains in-frame sequences only and omits some clones. Under half of the omission traces to an unresolved V gene where checked; the cause of the rest is unknown. D and trimming were read from the DNA, whereas the V and J calls and clone size are those reported in that table. The sample table shows fewer than 250,000 clones, and roughly three quarters are seen once. The ten biggest clones cover roughly 1.6% of the sample.

Sequences SGHDT (CDR1) and YYEEEE (CDR2) are obtained from the germline V gene. V is shortened by 4 bases, J by 5 bases, and the region joining them spans 21 bases. Including the terminal cysteine and phenylalanine, the CDR3 comprises 16 residues. Only the CDR3 region is kept as DNA, spanning 48 bases read in frame from base 1. The chain links TRBV5-6 with TRBJ1-2; the D gene assignment is ambiguous. The sequence was obtained from a woman aged 18-29 years in good health and CMV-seronegative. Material for sequencing was PBMCs. The nucleotide sequence is given as TGTGCCAGCAGCGGAGGTACTCCGGTCGGTGGTTATGGCTACACCTTC. This encodes CASSGGTPVGGYGYTF.